These 27 T cell receptor beta chains came from one sample sequenced in a study of immune cell composition in non-small cell lung cancer. The normal lung sample lay at least 3 cm, and maximally far, from the tumour. Assay: immunoSEQ multiplex PCR; the TCRdb copy retains only in-frame clones and omits some. The sample has approximately 1,800 clones, approximately 83% seen once. Sequencing was carried out using non-adjacent lung tissue. The receptors were sampled from a human donor with non-small cell lung cancer.

The genes are TRBV6-1 and TRBJ2-5; D gene uncertain. The ends were cut back, 1 base at V and 1 base at J, with 7 bases in the middle. Germline V CDR1 and CDR2: MNHNS, SASEGT. This CDR3 is 14 amino acids long. The CDR3 DNA reads as TGTGCCAGCAGTGAAGGGCAAGTCCAAGAGACCCAGTACTTC. The encoded protein is CASSEGQVQETQYF.

V gene TRBV19 combines with J gene TRBJ1-2; 7 bases map to TRBD1. CDR1 is LNHDA, CDR2 SQIVND, per germline (reference sequence). The ends lost 3 bases at V and 3 bases at J; junction bases unmatched: 10. The CDR3 length is 16 residues. CDR3 in DNA: TGTGCCAGTAGTATTGCCCAGGACAGGACCTACTATGGCTACACCTTC. The encoded protein is CASSIAQDRTYYGYTF.

The rearrangement links TRBV9 to TRBJ2-7, with D unclear. The CDR3 consists of 15 residues. Germline V gene lookup returns CDR1 SGDLS and CDR2 YYNGEE. V was shortened by 4 bases and J by 0 bases, with 14 bases between the two germline ends. This CDR3 is CASSPRSTSSYEQYF. CDR3 coding DNA: TGTGCCAGCAGCCCCCGGTCGACAAGCTCCTACGAGCAGTACTTC.

The chain recombines TRBV18 with TRBJ2-5, with no clear D. CDR3 length: 12 residues. Looked up from germline, CDR1 is KGHSH and CDR2 is LQKENI. Trimming removed 3 bases at V and 2 bases at J, with 4 bases between. This chain's CDR3 is CASSPRQETQYF. As DNA, the CDR3 is TGTGCCAGCTCACCGAGACAAGAGACCCAGTACTTC.

The rearrangement joins TRBV20-1 to TRBJ2-7; D is unresolved. CDR3 length: 11 residues. Per the germline V gene, CDR1 is DFQATT and CDR2 is SNEGSKA (reference sequence). Trimming cost V 6 bases and J 6 bases, with 12 bases left between them. CDR3 bases: TGCAGTGCCCGTAGTCGCTCCGAGCAGTACTTC. Translation gives CSARSRSEQYF.

CDR3: CASSPEITDTQYF. DNA for the CDR3: TGCGCCAGCAGCCCCGAGATTACAGATACGCAGTATTTT. The chain employs TRBV5-1 and TRBJ2-3; D unresolved. Per germline, CDR1 SGHRS and CDR2 YFSETQ. The CDR3 length is 13 residues. Trimming cost V 4 bases and J 3 bases, with 9 bases left between them.

The CDR3 DNA reads TGTGCCAGCTCGGCGGGACTATCCAACAATGAGCAGTTCTTC. It yields the protein CASSAGLSNNEQFF. The chain combines TRBV18 with TRBJ2-1; TRBD2 agrees at 7 bases. CDR1 and CDR2 from the germline V gene are KGHSH and LQKENI. Unmatched junction bases numbered 7, after V lost 6 bases and J lost 5 bases. The CDR3 loop spans 14 amino acids.

This chain links TRBV28 with TRBJ2-6; D call uncertain. CDR3 size: 15 residues. The germline V gene has CDR1 MDHEN and CDR2 SYDVKM. The V gene lost 4 bases and the J gene lost 2 bases, with 9 bases spanning the gap. CDR3 in amino acids: CASSWSVAGANVLTF. Written as DNA, the CDR3 is TGTGCCAGCAGTTGGAGTGTGGCTGGGGCCAACGTCCTGACTTTC.

V gene TRBV28 combines with J gene TRBJ2-3, with TRBD2 matching over 8 bases. The CDR3 sequence is 17 residues long. The V gene end was trimmed by 4 bases and the J gene end by 5 bases; junction bases not matched to a gene: 14. The germline CDR1 and CDR2 sequences are MDHEN and SYDVKM. CDR3 nucleotide sequence: TGTGCCAGCAGTTCGGGGTCAGCGGGAGTAAGTGGAGATACGCAGTATTTT. Translation: CASSSGSAGVSGDTQYF.

The chain couples TRBV30 to TRBJ2-3; D not resolved. The germline V gene encodes CDR1 GTSNPN and CDR2 SVGIG (reference sequence). V dropped 5 bases and J dropped 0 bases, with 6 bases sitting between them. The length of the CDR3 is 12 residues. The CDR3 region has the DNA TGTGCCTGGGTCGAGAGCACAGATACGCAGTATTTT. Its protein is CAWVESTDTQYF.

The V call is TRBV7-2, the J call TRBJ2-1; 10 positions agree with TRBD2. Germline V gives CDR1 SGHTA, CDR2 FQGNSA. The CDR3 is 16 residues long. V trimming: 5 bases; J trimming: 9 bases; junction bases outside the gene matches: 13. CDR3 amino acids: CASSERSGRAAGEQFF. In DNA form, the CDR3 reads TGTGCCAGCAGCGAAAGGAGCGGGAGGGCTGCGGGTGAGCAGTTCTTC.

The rearrangement joins TRBV10-2 to TRBJ2-1; no reliable D call. The CDR3 covers 14 residues. Germline CDR1 is WSHSY and CDR2 is SAAADI. The ends were cut back, 8 bases at V and 7 bases at J, with 18 bases in the middle. CDR3 amino acids: CASSIHPTGNEQFF. The CDR3 DNA follows: TGCGCCAGCTCCATCCATCCGACCGGGAATGAGCAGTTCTTC.

J is TRBJ2-7 and V is TRBV7-2; D uncertain. V was shortened by 4 bases and J by 3 bases, with 10 bases between the two germline ends. CDR1 is SGHTA, CDR2 FQGNSA, per germline. The CDR3 contains 13 residues. CDR3 DNA: TGTGCCAGCAGCTACGGAGATGTCTACGAGCAGTACTTC. It is translated as CASSYGDVYEQYF.

The rearrangement uses TRBV7-6 and TRBJ2-3; TRBD1 agrees at 7 bases. V trimming: 2 bases; J trimming: 3 bases; junction bases outside the gene matches: 11. The CDR3 has 17 amino acids. CDR1 SGHVS and CDR2 FNYEAQ come from the germline V gene. CDR3 sequence: CASSLPRQGVGTDTQYF. As DNA, the CDR3 is TGTGCCAGCAGCTTACCCAGACAGGGAGTTGGTACAGATACGCAGTATTTT.

The chain combines TRBV28 with TRBJ1-5, with D hard to call. Trimming took 3 bases from V and 2 from J, leaving 8 bases between them. Per germline, CDR1 MDHEN and CDR2 SYDVKM. This CDR3 comprises 14 residues. The CDR3 nucleotides are TGTGCCAGCAGTTTGTCTCTCGGCAATCAGCCCCAGCATTTT. This encodes CASSLSLGNQPQHF.

The chain employs TRBV5-1 and TRBJ1-2; possible D gene TRBD1, 5 bases. V shed 0 bases and J shed 4 bases, with 10 bases lying between them. The CDR3 covers 14 residues. Germline assignment: CDR1 SGHRS and CDR2 YFSETQ. CDR3 nucleotide sequence: TGCGCCAGCAGCTTGGGACCGGGGGTCTATGGCTACACCTTC. This sequence encodes CASSLGPGVYGYTF.

This chain links TRBV9 with TRBJ2-7; 8 bases fit TRBD2. Germline loops: CDR1 SGDLS, CDR2 YYNGEE. Trimming at V came to 0 bases and at J to 2 bases, leaving 4 bases not matched to a gene. The CDR3 loop spans 15 amino acids. Written as DNA, the CDR3 is TGTGCCAGCAGCGTAGACAGCGGGAGAACCTACGAGCAGTACTTC. Translating it yields CASSVDSGRTYEQYF. Variable domain in full (rest from reference TRBV9 and TRBJ2-7): DSGVTQTPKHLITATGQRVTLRCSPRSGDLSVYWYQQSLDQGLQFLIQYYNGEERAKGNILERFSAQQFPDLHSELNLSSLELGDSALYFCASSVDSGRTYEQYFGPGTRLTVT.

V is TRBV4-3 and J is TRBJ2-7; D uncertain. CDR1 and CDR2 (germline): LGHNA, YSLEER. This CDR3 has 13 residues. Trimming shortened V by 4 bases and J by 3 bases, and 10 bases separated the two germline ends. The CDR3, as DNA: TGCGCCAGCAGCCGCGCACCTAGCTACGAGCAGTACTTC. This sequence encodes CASSRAPSYEQYF.

This clone has more than one count but fewer than ten. This sequence joins TRBV13 and TRBJ2-7; 8 positions agree with TRBD2. This CDR3 contains 15 residues. Germline V lookup: CDR1 PRHDT, CDR2 FYEKMQ (reference sequence). The J segment lost 5 bases and the V segment lost 6 bases, leaving 12 bases of the junction unmatched. In DNA, the CDR3 is TGTGCCAGCAGTTTGTGGGGCGGGAGGAAGGACGAGCAGTACTTC. Translated, it gives CASSLWGGRKDEQYF.

The V call is TRBV9, the J call TRBJ1-3; weak D call: TRBD1 (6 bases). Germline lookup yields CDR1 SGDLS and CDR2 YYNGEE. Trimming took 1 base from V and 0 from J, leaving 14 bases between them. This CDR3 is built from 17 residues. The CDR3 region is CASSVSQGLNSGNTIYF. The CDR3 DNA sequence: TGTGCCAGCAGCGTAAGTCAGGGGCTTAACTCTGGAAACACCATATATTTT.

The chain carries TRBV19 and TRBJ2-7; TRBD2 matches 13 bases. The V and J ends lost 4 bases and 4 bases, in that order; junction bases with no gene match: 10. This CDR3 is 17 amino acids long. Per the germline V gene, CDR1 is LNHDA and CDR2 is SQIVND (reference sequence). The chain's CDR3 is CASSNQGLAGVLYEQYF. For the CDR3, the DNA is TGTGCCAGTAGTAACCAAGGACTAGCGGGAGTTCTGTACGAGCAGTACTTC.

The chain has TRBV5-5 and TRBJ2-7; D is possibly TRBD1 (5 bases). V was cut by 1 base and J by 2 bases, with 10 bases left in between. Per germline, CDR1 SGHKS and CDR2 YYEKEE (reference sequence). The CDR3 has 14 residues. CDR3 protein: CASSLTGKAYEQYF. CDR3 nucleotide sequence: TGTGCCAGCAGCTTGACAGGTAAAGCCTACGAGCAGTACTTC.

The chain is built from TRBV7-6 and TRBJ1-1; D uncertain. Germline CDR1 is SGHVS and CDR2 is FNYEAQ. The CDR3 has 12 residues. Trimming left V 5 bases short and J 4 bases short, with 8 bases between. The CDR3 spells CASSPSSTEAFF. CDR3 in DNA: TGTGCCAGCAGCCCTAGTTCCACTGAAGCTTTCTTT.

The rearrangement uses TRBV7-3 and TRBJ1-2; TRBD1 might be the D (6 bases). The CDR3 has 14 residues. Germline values: CDR1 SGHTA, CDR2 FQGTGA. Trimming removed 3 bases at V and 6 bases at J, with 14 bases between. CDR3 DNA sequence: TGTGCCAGCAGCTTCGGGTCAGGGGAAAATGGCTACACCTTC. Residues: CASSFGSGENGYTF.

This clone was seen just once. The rearrangement links TRBV20-1 to TRBJ2-7; D may be TRBD2 (5 bases). The V end lost 6 bases, the J end lost 3 bases, and 9 bases lay between the germline ends. The CDR3 is made up of 11 amino acids. In germline, CDR1 is DFQATT, CDR2 SNEGSKA (reference sequence). The CDR3 sequence is CSAIRDYEQYF. CDR3 DNA: TGCAGTGCCATCCGGGACTACGAGCAGTACTTC.

The chain employs TRBV28 and TRBJ1-1; tentatively, D is TRBD1 (5 bases). Germline V CDR1 and CDR2: MDHEN, SYDVKM. Trimming cost V 8 bases and J 6 bases, with 16 bases left between them. This CDR3 has 13 residues. CDR3 sequence reads: CASLEGQHSEAFF. In DNA form, the CDR3 reads TGTGCCAGCTTGGAGGGGCAACACTCTGAAGCTTTCTTT.

This clone was found once. The chain joins TRBV7-9 to TRBJ1-3, with TRBD1 as a possible D gene (6 bases). V was shortened by 5 bases and J by 1 base, with 15 bases between the two germline ends. Germline V gene sequence: CDR1 SEHNR, CDR2 FQNEAQ (reference sequence). This CDR3 comprises 16 residues. The CDR3 region has the DNA TGTGCCAGCAGCCCAAGTCAGGGGATTTCTGGAAACACCATATATTTT. This gives the protein CASSPSQGISGNTIYF.